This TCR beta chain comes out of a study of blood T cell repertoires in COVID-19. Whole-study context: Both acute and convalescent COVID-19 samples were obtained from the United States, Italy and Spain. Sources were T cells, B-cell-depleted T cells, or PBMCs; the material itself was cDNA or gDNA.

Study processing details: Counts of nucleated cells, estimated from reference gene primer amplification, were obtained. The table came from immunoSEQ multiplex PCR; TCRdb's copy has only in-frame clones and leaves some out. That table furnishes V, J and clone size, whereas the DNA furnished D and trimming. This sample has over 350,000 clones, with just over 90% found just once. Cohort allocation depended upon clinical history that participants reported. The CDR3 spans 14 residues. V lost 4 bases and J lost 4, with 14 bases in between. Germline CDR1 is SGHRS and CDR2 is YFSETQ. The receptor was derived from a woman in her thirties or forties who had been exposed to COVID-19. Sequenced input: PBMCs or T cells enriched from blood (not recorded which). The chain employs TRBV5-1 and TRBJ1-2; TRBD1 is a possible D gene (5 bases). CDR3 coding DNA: TGCGCCAGCAGCCCTGGACATCAGACCTATGGCTACACCTTC. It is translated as CASSPGHQTYGYTF.